The TCR beta chain under discussion was sequenced for a study of blood T cells in healthy people across ages. Whole-study results and caveats: Estimates of total diversity, which came from one million sequenced T cells, were considered to be underestimates. No one knew whether donors had CMV, which possibly confounded expanded clonotype changes.

This clonotype has a handful of counts. The antigen remains unidentified. Donation came from healthy Caucasian individuals in Russia who were aged 6 to 90. Isolating PBMCs gave at least 6.5 million of these cells per sample. Trimming shortened V by 3 bases and J by 9 bases, and 15 bases separated the two germline ends. The CDR3 contains 13 residues. Germline CDR1 SGDLS, CDR2 YYNGEE. With a J-beta primer mix and a sample-barcoded 5' primer, a second PCR ran 7 to 11 cycles. TCRdb re-analysed the 5' RACE reads in MiXCR, keeping a single row per CDR3 protein. The profile shows fewer than 700,000 distinct CDR3 sequences, roughly 48% of them singletons.

V usage is TRBV9 and J usage is TRBJ1-2; a weak D match, TRBD1 (5 bases). The sample comprised blood. The source is a man aged 80 or over in good health. The CDR3 coding sequence is TGTGCCAGCAGCGCTACCACCGGGACTCGCTACACCTTC. It codes for CASSATTGTRYTF.